The 30 T cell receptor beta chains below come from one sample, sequenced in a study of blood T cell repertoires in COVID-19. TCRdb keeps only in-frame clones here, not all; method: immunoSEQ multiplex PCR. The table lists nearly 350,000 clones, around nine tenths of them singletons. The material sequenced was peripheral blood. Source of these receptors: a woman aged 18-29 years who had recovered from COVID-19.

The V and J genes are TRBV2 and TRBJ2-7, with 7 nucleotides matching TRBD2. V shed 3 bases, J shed 2 bases, and the junction held 7 bases outside the gene matches. CDR1 and CDR2 (germline): SNHLY, FYNNEI. The CDR3 length is 15 residues. The CDR3 reads CASSDWGGIAYEQYV. The DNA for the CDR3 is TGTGCCAGCAGTGATTGGGGGGGTATTGCCTACGAGCAGTACGTC.

The V and J genes are TRBV3-1 (or the pseudogene TRBV3-2) and TRBJ2-6; 7 bases align to TRBD1. The length of the CDR3 is 16 residues. Germline loops: CDR1 LGHDT, CDR2 YNNKEL (reference sequence). The trim removed 1 base at V and 3 bases at J, leaving 3 bases unmatched. The CDR3 sequence: CASSQGGGGGANVLTF. For the CDR3, the DNA is TGTGCCAGCAGCCAAGGAGGGGGCGGTGGGGCCAACGTCCTGACTTTC.

This sequence joins TRBV29-1 and TRBJ1-2; 9 positions match TRBD1. V lost 4 bases and J lost 8; bases outside the gene matches: 5. Germline CDR1 SQVTM, CDR2 ANQGSEA. The CDR3 is made up of 12 amino acids. CDR3 bases: TGCAGCGTTGCCGGGGACAGGGTAGGCTACACCTTC. This codes for CSVAGDRVGYTF.

The V call is TRBV3-1 (or the pseudogene TRBV3-2), the J call TRBJ2-1, with TRBD2 matching 9 bases. Germline V gene lookup returns CDR1 LGHDT and CDR2 YNNKEL (reference sequence). The CDR3 contains 16 residues. After removal of 3 bases from V and 7 bases from J, the junction contained 10 bases not matched to a gene. The chain's CDR3 is CASSHPGGRARNEQFF. In DNA, the CDR3 is TGTGCCAGCAGCCACCCAGGCGGGAGGGCCCGGAATGAGCAGTTCTTC.

In DNA, the CDR3 is TGTGCCAGCAGCTCACAGGGGGCAATCACTGAAGCTTTCTTT. Protein: CASSSQGAITEAFF. The J gene is TRBJ1-1, the V gene TRBV7-9, with 9 bases aligning to TRBD1. The CDR3 sequence is 14 residues long. V lost 4 bases, J lost 4 bases, and 4 bases stayed unmatched. CDR1 SEHNR and CDR2 FQNEAQ come from the germline V gene (reference sequence).

The V and J genes are TRBV15 and TRBJ2-3; TRBD2 matches at 8 bases. The junction had 11 bases not matched to a gene; V was cut back by 8 bases and J by 4 bases. This CDR3 has 15 amino acids. Germline CDR1 LNHNV, CDR2 YYDKDF (reference sequence). CDR3 sequence: CATGSGGRVSDTQYF. The CDR3 DNA reads as TGTGCCACCGGCTCGGGGGGGAGAGTCTCAGATACGCAGTATTTT.

Only one count was recorded for this clone. V and J are TRBV4-3 and TRBJ2-2; TRBD2 might be the D (6 bases). Germline V CDR1 and CDR2: LGHNA, YSLEER. Trimming took 0 bases from V and 4 from J, leaving 15 bases between them. This CDR3 has 17 amino acids. CDR3 in amino acids: CASSQDRNLRGTGELFF. CDR3 DNA: TGCGCCAGCAGCCAAGATCGGAATCTGCGGGGCACCGGGGAGCTGTTTTTT.

This clone was seen a few times. J is TRBJ2-3 and V is TRBV6-5; D might be TRBD1 (5 bases). V was clipped by 0 bases and J by 2 bases, with 6 bases between them. In germline, CDR1 is MNHEY, CDR2 SVGAGI. The CDR3 has 14 amino acids. The CDR3 region has the DNA TGTGCCAGCAGTTACTCGACAGCCACAGATACGCAGTATTTT. It codes for CASSYSTATDTQYF.

CDR3 loop: CASSLDQLRGSGNTIYF. For the CDR3, the DNA is TGTGCCAGCAGCTTAGATCAGCTCAGGGGCTCTGGAAACACCATATATTTT. The V call is TRBV7-8, the J call TRBJ1-3; perhaps TRBD1 as D (6 bases). The CDR3 contains 17 residues. V lost 1 base and J lost 0, with 13 bases in between. From germline, CDR1 is SGHVS and CDR2 FQNEAQ.

The chain combines TRBV7-2 with TRBJ1-1; 7 bases are a match to TRBD1. Per germline, CDR1 SGHTA and CDR2 FQGNSA. V was pared by 0 bases and J by 1 base, with 2 bases of the junction left unmatched. The CDR3 has 15 residues. This CDR3 is CASSLATGTNTEAFF. CDR3 DNA: TGTGCCAGCAGCTTAGCGACAGGGACGAACACTGAAGCTTTCTTT.

The chain couples TRBV7-9 to TRBJ1-1, with D hard to call. Germline-derived CDR1 and CDR2 are SEHNR and FQNEAQ (reference sequence). This CDR3 is 12 amino acids long. The V and J ends lost 4 bases and 3 bases respectively, with 6 bases between them. CDR3: CASSYLDTEAFF. For the CDR3, the DNA is TGTGCCAGCAGCTACTTGGACACTGAAGCTTTCTTT. Drawing the rest from reference TRBV7-9 and TRBJ1-1, the complete variable domain is DTGVSQNPRHKITKRGQNVTFRCDPISEHNRLYWYRQTLGQGPEFLTYFQNEAQLEKSRLLSDRFSAERPKGSFSTLEIQRTEQGDSAMYLCASSYLDTEAFFGQGTRLTVV.

This chain connects TRBV10-3 to TRBJ2-5; 9 nucleotides match TRBD2. After removal of 6 bases from V and 3 bases from J, the junction contained 2 bases not matched to a gene. This CDR3 has 13 residues. Germline V CDR1 and CDR2: ENHRY, SYGVKD. The CDR3 region is CAIRASGKETQYF. The CDR3 region has the DNA TGTGCCATCAGGGCTAGCGGGAAAGAGACCCAGTACTTC.

V usage is TRBV5-8 and J usage is TRBJ2-1; D call uncertain. This CDR3 spans 16 amino acids. The germline gives CDR1 SGHTS, CDR2 YDEGEE. The germline V and J ends were trimmed by 4 bases and 0 bases, with 14 bases remaining between them. Here the CDR3 reads CASSLDYGNSYNEQFF. The CDR3 nucleotides read TGTGCCAGCAGCCTAGATTACGGCAACTCCTACAATGAGCAGTTCTTC.

CDR3: CASSRGQGNTEAFF. CDR3 in DNA: TGCGCCAGCAGCCGAGGACAGGGGAACACTGAAGCTTTCTTT. The chain carries TRBV4-1 and TRBJ1-1; the match to TRBD1 covers 8 bases. From germline, CDR1 is MGHRA and CDR2 YSYEKL. CDR3 size: 14 residues. J gave up 1 base and V 4 bases, and 2 bases lay outside the gene matches.

The chain recombines TRBV5-1 with TRBJ2-5; a possible D gene is TRBD2 (6 bases). This CDR3 has 16 amino acids. Germline-derived CDR1 and CDR2 are SGHRS and YFSETQ. Between the trimmed V and J ends, which lost 0 bases and 5 bases, there was a span of 17 bases. The CDR3 bases are TGCGCCAGCAGCTTGGGAGCCGGGAGTGCATTCGAGACCCAGTACTTC. The encoded protein is CASSLGAGSAFETQYF.

The chain carries TRBV25-1 and TRBJ1-2; D is ambiguous. This CDR3 spans 14 amino acids. Trimming shortened V by 1 base and J by 1 base, and 7 bases separated the two germline ends. Germline V gene data show CDR1 as MGHDK and CDR2 as SYGVNS. The CDR3 reads CASSESGGNYGYTF. Here the CDR3 DNA reads TGTGCCAGCAGTGAATCGGGAGGTAACTATGGCTACACCTTC.

The chain carries TRBV5-1 and TRBJ1-1; TRBD1 matches 7 bases. Unmatched junction bases numbered 2, after V lost 1 base and J lost 2 bases. The CDR3 runs 14 residues. Germline assignment: CDR1 SGHRS and CDR2 YFSETQ. The CDR3, as DNA: TGCGCCAGCAGCTTGAACAGGGGTAACACTGAAGCTTTCTTT. Its translation: CASSLNRGNTEAFF. The variable domain in full, with the rest retrieved from reference TRBV5-1 and TRBJ1-1, is KAGVTQTPRYLIKTRGQQVTLSCSPISGHRSVSWYQQTPGQGLQFLFEYFSETQRNKGNFPGRFSGRQFSNSRSEMNVSTLELGDSALYLCASSLNRGNTEAFFGQGTRLTVV.

CDR3 nucleotide sequence: TGTGCCAGCTCACACAGGACCTACAATGAGCAGTTCTTC. It encodes CASSHRTYNEQFF. The genes are TRBV18 and TRBJ2-1; tentative D call: TRBD1 (5 bases). V lost 4 bases to trimming and J lost 2 bases, with 6 bases between them. The germline V gene encodes CDR1 KGHSH and CDR2 LQKENI. This CDR3 comprises 13 residues.

V usage is TRBV19 and J usage is TRBJ1-5; the match to TRBD1 covers 11 bases. Germline V gene lookup returns CDR1 LNHDA and CDR2 SQIVND (reference sequence). The ends lost 5 bases at V and 2 bases at J; junction bases unmatched: 5. The CDR3 is 16 amino acids. CDR3 amino acids: CASSLGQGAGNQPQHF. For the CDR3, the DNA is TGTGCCAGTAGTCTCGGACAGGGGGCGGGCAATCAGCCCCAGCATTTT.

The chain joins TRBV5-1 to TRBJ2-2; D gene unclear. From germline, CDR1 is SGHRS and CDR2 YFSETQ. V was pared by 0 bases and J by 6 bases, with 6 bases between. This CDR3 comprises 13 residues. The CDR3 loop is CASSLASAGELFF. In DNA form, the CDR3 reads TGCGCCAGCAGCTTGGCATCGGCCGGGGAGCTGTTTTTT.

This rearrangement joins TRBV2 to TRBJ2-3; 10 bases agree with TRBD2. In germline, CDR1 is SNHLY, CDR2 FYNNEI. This CDR3 is 15 amino acids long. V lost 3 bases, J lost 7 bases, and 7 bases stayed unmatched. The CDR3 coding sequence is TGTGCCAGCAGTGACAGCCTAGCGGGAGCTAATACGCAGTATTTT. This translates into CASSDSLAGANTQYF. Looking up the rest from reference TRBV2 and TRBJ2-3 gives the full variable domain: EPEVTQTPSHQVTQMGQEVILRCVPISNHLYFYWYRQILGQKVEFLVSFYNNEISEKSEIFDDQFSVERPDGSNFTLKIRSTKLEDSAMYFCASSDSLAGANTQYFGPGTRLTVL.

As for this clone: This likely comes from a read error, as the CDR3 has no conserved phenylalanine or tryptophan at its end. No DNA is shown, since the ends of the CDR3 on it are uncertain; the CDR3 is the one TCRdb lists. The genes are TRBV7-9 and TRBJ1-4. Germline V lookup: CDR1 SEHNR, CDR2 FQNEAQ (reference sequence). Inclusive of both ends, the CDR3 amounts to 9 amino acids. CDR3 protein: CASSAAGLS.

The chain combines TRBV2 with TRBJ1-2; the D is unclear. This CDR3 is 13 amino acids long. Trimming cost V 2 bases and J 5 bases, with 9 bases left between them. Germline values: CDR1 SNHLY, CDR2 FYNNEI. The CDR3 region has the DNA TGTGCCAGCAGTGAAAGTCAGATTTATGGCTACACCTTC. Protein product: CASSESQIYGYTF.

The V and J genes are TRBV27 and TRBJ1-6, with D possibly TRBD1 on 5 matching bases. The V end was cut by 6 bases, the J end by 8 bases, with 17 bases between. Germline V lookup: CDR1 MNHEY, CDR2 SMNVEV (reference sequence). The CDR3 has 15 residues. The CDR3 nucleotides are TGTGCCAGCAGGTTACGGGGGGGATGGGATTCACCCCTCCACTTT. It yields the protein CASRLRGGWDSPLHF.

V usage is TRBV12-3 or TRBV12-4 and J usage is TRBJ1-1, with 9 bases matching TRBD1. There are 13 residues in the CDR3. Losses at the gene ends were 6 bases for V and 10 bases for J; bases not matched to a gene: 9. The CDR3 DNA reads TGTGCCAGCAGGCTACAGGGGGCGTTAGGAGCTTTCTTT. It encodes CASRLQGALGAFF.

This clone was counted between two and nine times. The chain has TRBV6-6 and TRBJ1-2, with D hard to call. The V gene lost 6 bases and the J gene lost 0 bases, with 8 bases spanning the gap. The CDR3 has 13 residues. In germline, CDR1 is MNHNY, CDR2 SVGAGI (reference sequence). This CDR3 is CASSQISNYGYTF. In DNA, the CDR3 is TGTGCCAGCAGCCAGATCTCTAACTATGGCTACACCTTC.

This chain links TRBV3-1 (or the pseudogene TRBV3-2) with TRBJ1-1; a weak D match, TRBD1 (5 bases). The CDR3 extends over 15 amino acids. Trimming pared 1 base from V and 3 bases from J, leaving 12 bases between. CDR1 and CDR2 from the germline V gene are LGHDT and YNNKEL (reference sequence). The CDR3 region is CASSQVPPGDTEAFF. CDR3 in DNA: TGTGCCAGCAGCCAAGTTCCCCCGGGGGACACTGAAGCTTTCTTT.

The genes are TRBV5-1 and TRBJ1-1; 7 bases map to TRBD1. After removal of 8 bases from V and 0 bases from J, the junction contained 13 bases not matched to a gene. CDR3 size: 16 residues. The germline gives CDR1 SGHRS, CDR2 YFSETQ. CDR3 loop: CASSPKQGTVNTEAFF. As DNA, the CDR3 is TGCGCCAGTTCCCCAAAACAGGGGACGGTGAACACTGAAGCTTTCTTT.

The V gene is TRBV7-9, the J gene TRBJ1-6; tentative D call: TRBD1 (6 bases). The CDR3 has 14 amino acids. Germline CDR1 and CDR2: SEHNR and FQNEAQ (reference sequence). The V gene lost 3 bases and the J gene lost 9 bases, with 12 bases spanning the gap. CDR3 region: CASSFVGTSSPLHF. The CDR3 bases are TGTGCCAGCAGCTTTGTAGGGACAAGTTCACCCCTCCACTTT.

This chain uses TRBV24-1 with TRBJ2-2; 10 bases match TRBD2. This CDR3 spans 16 amino acids. Germline CDR1 reads KGHDR; CDR2 reads SFDVKD. With V trimmed by 5 bases and J by 6 bases, 8 bases remained unmatched. The CDR3 sequence is CATSAPVAGGPGELFF. CDR3 nucleotides: TGTGCCACCAGTGCCCCCGTAGCGGGGGGACCCGGGGAGCTGTTTTTT.